The 25 T cell receptor beta chains below were found in one sample sequenced in a study of blood T cell repertoires in COVID-19. TCRdb's copy holds only in-frame clones and misses some; the assay was immunoSEQ multiplex PCR. The sample shows about 220,000 clones, about 88% of them seen only once. The sample consisted of PBMCs or T cells enriched from blood (not recorded which). The receptor set was obtained from a woman under 40 who had recovered from COVID-19.

The chain joins TRBV5-4 to TRBJ2-1, with 7 bases identical to TRBD1. Germline V lookup: CDR1 SGHNT, CDR2 YYREEE (reference sequence). The CDR3 sequence is 16 residues long. With 4 bases clipped from V and 6 bases from J, the junction kept 13 bases outside the gene matches. CDR3 bases: TGTGCCAGCAGCCCCCCGAAGGGGGCCCCTTTCAATGAGCAGTTCTTC. Translation gives CASSPPKGAPFNEQFF. The whole variable domain, remainder taken from reference TRBV5-4 and TRBJ2-1, is ETGVTQSPTHLIKTRGQQVTLRCSSQSGHNTVSWYQQALGQGPQFIFQYYREEENGRGNFPPRFSGLQFPNYSSELNVNALELDDSALYLCASSPPKGAPFNEQFFGPGTRLTVL.

The V and J genes are TRBV7-9 and TRBJ1-1, with D hard to call. With 6 bases removed from V and 0 bases from J, the gap between germline ends came to 14 bases. The CDR3 spans 15 residues. Germline CDR1 SEHNR, CDR2 FQNEAQ (reference sequence). The CDR3 reads CASRGTEALNTEAFF. The DNA for the CDR3 is TGTGCCAGCAGAGGAACGGAGGCTCTGAACACTGAAGCTTTCTTT.

The rearrangement uses TRBV7-9 and TRBJ1-4; 8 bases agree with TRBD1. V was clipped by 10 bases and J by 6 bases; unmatched bases: 7. This CDR3 region has 13 residues. The germline CDR1 and CDR2 sequences are SEHNR and FQNEAQ (reference sequence). CDR3 sequence: CATTQGADEKLFF. In DNA form, the CDR3 reads TGTGCCACCACGCAGGGGGCTGATGAAAAACTGTTTTTT.

The chain couples TRBV5-1 to TRBJ2-3, with 8 bases identical to TRBD2. This CDR3 is 16 amino acids long. J gave up 2 bases and V 2 bases, and 7 bases lay outside the gene matches. Looked up from germline, CDR1 is SGHRS and CDR2 is YFSETQ. As DNA, the CDR3 is TGCGCCAGCAGCTTAACCAGCGGGGGCACCACAGATACGCAGTATTTT. It is translated as CASSLTSGGTTDTQYF.

The V call is TRBV12-2, the J call TRBJ2-7; the listed D gene, TRBD2, was not tested against the DNA. TRBV12-2 is a pseudogene segment. CDR3 length equals 14 residues. The CDR3 here is CASRLGTSIDEQYF. The CDR3 DNA follows: TGTGCAAGTCGCTTAGGCACTAGCATCGACGAGCAGTACTTC.

This chain links TRBV19 with TRBJ2-7; 8 bases line up with TRBD1. The CDR3 loop spans 14 amino acids. V lost 5 bases and J lost 4; bases outside the gene matches: 7. Germline-derived CDR1 and CDR2 are LNHDA and SQIVND (reference sequence). Here the CDR3 DNA reads TGTGCCAGTAGTTCCCCCGGGACAGGATACGAGCAGTACTTC. Translation: CASSSPGTGYEQYF.

The chain uses TRBV29-1 and TRBJ2-1; 7 bases align to TRBD1. Looked up from germline, CDR1 is SQVTM and CDR2 is ANQGSEA. The CDR3 runs 13 residues. Trimming cost V 1 base and J 7 bases; bases outside gene matches: 4. CDR3 bases: TGCAGCGTTGAAGCCTCCAGGGGGAATGAGCAGTTCTTC. It encodes CSVEASRGNEQFF.

The gene calls are TRBV4-3 and TRBJ1-3; possibly TRBD1 for D (5 bases). This CDR3 region has 16 residues. V was trimmed by 0 bases and J by 7 bases, leaving 16 bases between them. Germline assignment: CDR1 LGHNA and CDR2 YSLEER. The CDR3 spells CASSQDRGFGLNTIYF. The DNA for the CDR3 is TGCGCCAGCAGCCAAGATCGGGGGTTCGGCCTTAACACCATATATTTT.

This sequence joins TRBV7-2 and TRBJ1-3; no clear D. The CDR3 extends over 15 amino acids. Germline loops: CDR1 SGHTA, CDR2 FQGNSA. The ends were cut back, 5 bases at V and 0 bases at J, with 11 bases in the middle. This chain's CDR3 is CASSQFVSSGNTIYF. CDR3 in DNA: TGTGCCAGCAGCCAGTTCGTCTCCTCTGGAAACACCATATATTTT.

This chain links TRBV7-9 with TRBJ2-5, with 7 bases aligning to TRBD2. J lost 3 bases, V lost 7 bases, and 8 bases had no gene match. Germline CDR1 and CDR2: SEHNR and FQNEAQ (reference sequence). This CDR3 has 14 amino acids. The CDR3 DNA sequence: TGTGCCAGCATCATGCGCAGCGGGGAAGAGACCCAGTACTTC. It translates to CASIMRSGEETQYF.

J is TRBJ2-6 and V is TRBV6-2 or TRBV6-3; 11 nucleotides agree with TRBD1. The germline CDR1 and CDR2 sequences are MNHEY and SVGEGT. Trimming removed 0 bases from V and 4 bases from J; junction bases left unmatched: 5. The CDR3 is 18 amino acids. As DNA, the CDR3 is TGTGCCAGCAGTTACTCGATCGGACAGGGGGCCGGGGCCAACGTCCTGACTTTC. It is translated as CASSYSIGQGAGANVLTF.

The V and J genes are TRBV12-3 or TRBV12-4 and TRBJ1-5; D is unclear. The CDR3 covers 13 residues. V was clipped by 5 bases and J by 7 bases, with 12 bases between them. CDR3 residues: CASSPSEGQPQHF. Here the CDR3 DNA reads TGTGCCAGCAGTCCCAGCGAGGGCCAGCCCCAGCATTTT.

The chain joins TRBV5-6 to TRBJ2-5, with 10 bases matching TRBD1. Germline values: CDR1 SGHDT, CDR2 YYEEEE. The CDR3 extends over 16 amino acids. V shed 5 bases and J 4 bases; nucleotides not matched to a gene: 11. The CDR3, as DNA: TGTGCCAGCAGTAATAGACAGGGGGCGAAGGGAGAGACCCAGTACTTC. This encodes CASSNRQGAKGETQYF.

V usage is TRBV5-1 and J usage is TRBJ1-1; 8 bases match TRBD1. Germline CDR1 SGHRS, CDR2 YFSETQ. Trimming took 1 base from V and 1 from J; bases not matched to a gene: 6. There are 16 residues in the CDR3. For the CDR3, the DNA is TGCGCCAGCAGCTTGACCGGACAGGGTAGGAACACTGAAGCTTTCTTT. Translated, it gives CASSLTGQGRNTEAFF.

V is TRBV28 and J is TRBJ2-3, with D perhaps matching TRBD2 (6 bases). Trimming took 6 bases from V and 4 from J, leaving 17 bases between them. There are 15 residues in the CDR3. CDR1 and CDR2 from the germline V gene are MDHEN and SYDVKM. The CDR3 region is CASRSPASGADTQYF. The CDR3 DNA sequence: TGTGCCAGCAGGTCCCCGGCCTCGGGGGCAGATACGCAGTATTTT.

The chain carries TRBV3-1 (or the pseudogene TRBV3-2) and TRBJ2-5; perhaps TRBD2 as D (6 bases). Germline V gene sequence: CDR1 LGHDT, CDR2 YNNKEL (reference sequence). The germline V and J ends were trimmed by 5 bases and 4 bases, with 14 bases remaining between them. The CDR3 runs to 14 residues. CDR3 region: CASSTMASAETQYF. CDR3 bases: TGTGCCAGCAGCACCATGGCTAGCGCAGAGACCCAGTACTTC.

This clone was observed many times. The chain has TRBV21-1 and TRBJ1-1; TRBD1 is the table's D call, not checked against the DNA. TRBV21-1 is annotated as a pseudogene. The CDR3 is 17 residues long. The CDR3: CASSLETGRRLNTEAFF. The CDR3 region has the DNA TGTGCCAGCAGCCTGGAGACAGGTAGGCGCTTGAACACTGAAGCTTTCTTT.

This chain uses TRBV29-1 with TRBJ1-2; 7 nucleotides align to TRBD1. V shed 7 bases, J shed 8 bases, and the junction held 13 bases outside the gene matches. The CDR3 is 13 residues long. In germline, CDR1 is SQVTM, CDR2 ANQGSEA. The CDR3 loop is CSALAGQGDGYTF. The CDR3 DNA sequence: TGCAGCGCTCTAGCAGGGCAGGGGGACGGCTACACCTTC.

V usage is TRBV11-1 and J usage is TRBJ2-7; D call uncertain. CDR1 SGHAT and CDR2 FQDESV come from the germline V gene (reference sequence). The V end was cut by 5 bases, the J end by 2 bases, with 13 bases between. The length of the CDR3 is 14 residues. In nucleotides, the CDR3 is TGTGCCAGCAGCCCCGGAACAGCCCCCTACGAGCAGTACTTC. Protein product: CASSPGTAPYEQYF.

The chain's CDR3 is CASSQEKRGHTDTQYF. Here the CDR3 DNA reads TGCGCCAGCAGCCAAGAGAAGCGGGGACACACAGATACGCAGTATTTT. This chain links TRBV4-1 with TRBJ2-3; D perhaps matches TRBD2 (7 bases). V was trimmed by 0 bases and J by 2 bases, leaving 12 bases between them. Germline V gene data show CDR1 as MGHRA and CDR2 as YSYEKL. CDR3 length: 16 residues.

The genes are TRBV4-2 and TRBJ2-1; 8 nucleotides agree with TRBD1. V was clipped by 2 bases and J by 9 bases; unmatched bases: 6. CDR3 length equals 14 residues. Germline V lookup: CDR1 LGHNA, CDR2 YNFKEQ. CDR3 DNA: TGTGCCAGCAGCCAACGGACAGGGATGGGTGAGCAGTTCTTC. Encoded protein: CASSQRTGMGEQFF.

This CDR3 reads CASSIPGTGKETQYF. Here the CDR3 DNA reads TGCGCCAGCAGCATTCCCGGGACTGGCAAAGAGACCCAGTACTTC. The V and J genes are TRBV5-1 and TRBJ2-5, with D possibly being TRBD2 (6 bases). Trimming pared 4 bases from V and 3 bases from J, leaving 16 bases between. Germline V gene lookup returns CDR1 SGHRS and CDR2 YFSETQ. The CDR3 has 15 amino acids.

The gene calls are TRBV5-1 and TRBJ2-3; TRBD2 matches 10 bases. Germline loops: CDR1 SGHRS, CDR2 YFSETQ. With V trimmed by 1 base and J by 0 bases, 8 bases remained unmatched. The CDR3 is 18 residues long. CDR3 in amino acids: CASSLRLAGAYSTDTQYF. Here the CDR3 DNA reads TGCGCCAGCAGCTTGCGGCTAGCGGGGGCCTATAGCACAGATACGCAGTATTTT. The complete variable domain, with remaining parts taken from reference TRBV5-1 and TRBJ2-3, reads KAGVTQTPRYLIKTRGQQVTLSCSPISGHRSVSWYQQTPGQGLQFLFEYFSETQRNKGNFPGRFSGRQFSNSRSEMNVSTLELGDSALYLCASSLRLAGAYSTDTQYFGPGTRLTVL.

J is TRBJ2-5 and V is TRBV9, with 10 bases matching TRBD1. The CDR3 length is 18 residues. Germline V gives CDR1 SGDLS, CDR2 YYNGEE. V lost 0 bases to trimming and J lost 2 bases; unmatched junction nucleotides: 10. Here the CDR3 reads CASSVGAHTGQGQETQYF. The CDR3 DNA sequence: TGTGCCAGCAGCGTAGGGGCCCATACGGGACAGGGGCAAGAGACCCAGTACTTC.

The DNA for the CDR3 is TGTGCCAGCACCCTGGCTTTGACAGCCCAAGCTTTCTTT. Amino acids: CASTLALTAQAFF. The chain has TRBV28 and TRBJ1-1; D might be TRBD1 (5 bases). Germline CDR1 is MDHEN and CDR2 is SYDVKM. Trimming stripped 7 bases from V and 9 bases from J, with 18 bases between. The CDR3 extends over 13 amino acids.